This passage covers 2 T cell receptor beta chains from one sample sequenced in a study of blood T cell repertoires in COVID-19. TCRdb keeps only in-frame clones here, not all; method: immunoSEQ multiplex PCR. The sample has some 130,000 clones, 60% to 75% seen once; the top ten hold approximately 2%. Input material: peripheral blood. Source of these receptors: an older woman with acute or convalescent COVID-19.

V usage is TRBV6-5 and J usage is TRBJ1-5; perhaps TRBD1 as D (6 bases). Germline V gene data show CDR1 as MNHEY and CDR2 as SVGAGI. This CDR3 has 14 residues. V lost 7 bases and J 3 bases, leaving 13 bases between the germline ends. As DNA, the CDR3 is TGTGCCAGCACCGAATCAGGGGTCAATCAGCCCCAGCATTTT. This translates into CASTESGVNQPQHF.

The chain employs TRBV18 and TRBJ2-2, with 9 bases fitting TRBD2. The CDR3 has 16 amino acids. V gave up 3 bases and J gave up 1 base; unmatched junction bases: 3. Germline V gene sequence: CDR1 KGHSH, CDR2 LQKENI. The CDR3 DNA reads TGTGCCAGCTCACCCATGACTAGCGGGAACACCGGGGAGCTGTTTTTT. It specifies CASSPMTSGNTGELFF.